The rows below give T cell receptor beta chains drawn from one sample of a study of blood T cells in healthy people across ages. TCRdb re-called the 5' RACE reads through MiXCR, storing one row per CDR3 protein. Of approximately 800,000 distinct CDR3 sequences detected, approximately 59% appear once; the ten largest clones hold 25% to 30%. Sample: blood. Every receptor here comes from a man aged 25 to 45 in good health. CDR3s include the opening cysteine and the closing phenylalanine or tryptophan. D genes are given only for firm matches. The size field is filled for only some rows; it gives once, few, many or a size class.

j_gene: TRBJ1-6
d_gene: TRBD1
abundance: NA
len: 13
v_gene: TRBV9
CDR3aa: CASRTGSGSPLHF
CDR3nt: TGTGCCAGCAGGACAGGGTCTGGCTCACCCCTCCACTTT

j_gene: TRBJ2-7
d_gene: NA
abundance: NA
len: 13
v_gene: TRBV4-2
CDR3aa: CASSQKGGVEQYF
CDR3nt: TGTGCCAGCAGCCAAAAAGGAGGGGTCGAGCAGTACTTC

j_gene: TRBJ1-1
d_gene: NA
abundance: NA
len: 13
v_gene: TRBV7-9
CDR3aa: CASSSAANTEAFF
CDR3nt: TGTGCCAGCAGCTCAGCCGCGAACACTGAAGCTTTCTTT

j_gene: TRBJ2-5
d_gene: NA
abundance: NA
len: 13
v_gene: TRBV5-6
CDR3aa: CASSQPSVETQYF
CDR3nt: TGTGCCAGCAGCCAACCCTCCGTGGAGACCCAGTACTTC

j_gene: TRBJ2-5
d_gene: TRBD1
abundance: NA
len: 14
v_gene: TRBV7-9
CDR3aa: CASSWGQGIEAQYF
CDR3nt: TGTGCCAGCAGCTGGGGACAGGGGATTGAGGCCCAGTACTTC

j_gene: TRBJ1-5
d_gene: NA
abundance: NA
len: 14
v_gene: TRBV30
CDR3aa: CAWRNKGSNQPQHF
CDR3nt: TGTGCCTGGAGAAACAAGGGAAGCAATCAGCCCCAGCATTTT

j_gene: TRBJ2-1
d_gene: NA
abundance: few
len: 15
v_gene: TRBV7-7
CDR3aa: CASSPRRGSYNEQFF
CDR3nt: TGTGCCAGCAGCCCCCGACGGGGCTCCTACAATGAGCAGTTCTTC

j_gene: TRBJ1-5
d_gene: NA
abundance: NA
len: 15
v_gene: TRBV5-6
CDR3aa: CASSFRAGGNQPQHF
CDR3nt: TGTGCCAGCAGCTTTCGGGCAGGGGGCAATCAGCCCCAGCATTTT

j_gene: TRBJ2-7
d_gene: NA
abundance: NA
len: 12
v_gene: TRBV12-3/TRBV12-4
CDR3aa: CAGSDLRYEQYF
CDR3nt: TGTGCCGGCAGTGACCTAAGATACGAGCAGTACTTC

j_gene: TRBJ1-2
d_gene: TRBD1
abundance: NA
len: 15
v_gene: TRBV15
CDR3aa: CATSRDPGTGYGYTF
CDR3nt: TGTGCCACCAGCAGAGATCCAGGGACAGGGTATGGCTACACCTTC

j_gene: TRBJ1-5
d_gene: NA
abundance: NA
len: 13
v_gene: TRBV20-1
CDR3aa: CSAEMGLSQPQHF
CDR3nt: TGCAGTGCTGAAATGGGATTGAGCCAGCCCCAGCATTTT

j_gene: TRBJ1-2
d_gene: TRBD1
abundance: NA
len: 15
v_gene: TRBV5-1
CDR3aa: CASSWDAGGIGGYTF
CDR3nt: TGCGCCAGCAGCTGGGATGCAGGGGGGATTGGTGGCTACACCTTC

j_gene: TRBJ2-6
d_gene: NA
abundance: NA
len: 16
v_gene: TRBV5-1
CDR3aa: CASSLEGGSGANVLTF
CDR3nt: TGCGCCAGCAGCTTGGAGGGGGGCTCTGGGGCCAACGTCCTGACTTTC

j_gene: TRBJ2-3
d_gene: TRBD1
abundance: NA
len: 16
v_gene: TRBV7-8
CDR3aa: CASSLTRQGHTDTQYF
CDR3nt: TGTGCCAGCAGCCTTACCAGACAGGGCCACACAGATACGCAGTATTTT

j_gene: TRBJ1-5
d_gene: TRBD1
abundance: NA
len: 15
v_gene: TRBV20-1
CDR3aa: CSARDRGQGSQPQHF
CDR3nt: TGCAGTGCTAGAGATCGGGGACAGGGAAGTCAGCCCCAGCATTTT

j_gene: TRBJ2-3
d_gene: TRBD1
abundance: NA
len: 16
v_gene: TRBV9
CDR3aa: CASSVTGQGASDTQYF
CDR3nt: TGTGCCAGCAGCGTAACGGGACAGGGGGCGTCAGATACGCAGTATTTT

j_gene: TRBJ2-1
d_gene: NA
abundance: NA
len: 12
v_gene: TRBV9
CDR3aa: CASSVQNNEQFF
CDR3nt: TGTGCCAGCAGCGTTCAGAACAATGAGCAGTTCTTC

j_gene: TRBJ1-1
d_gene: NA
abundance: NA
len: 13
v_gene: TRBV5-1
CDR3aa: CASSSIINTEAFF
CDR3nt: TGCGCCAGCAGCTCAATCATTAACACTGAAGCTTTCTTT

j_gene: TRBJ2-5
d_gene: NA
abundance: NA
len: 13
v_gene: TRBV29-1
CDR3aa: CSVELTGQETQYF
CDR3nt: TGCAGCGTTGAATTGACAGGACAAGAGACCCAGTACTTC